This passage covers 8 T cell receptor beta chains from one sample sequenced in a study of early T cells in non-severe SARS-CoV-2 infection. TCRdb itself ran the 5' RACE reads through MiXCR, one entry per CDR3 protein. This table holds approximately 34,000 distinct CDR3 sequences, approximately 5.9% found once. The material sequenced was whole blood, taken at baseline. The receptors come from an adult who was a healthcare worker with PCR-confirmed SARS-CoV-2 infection or an uninfected control (not recorded which).

Many counts were recorded for this clonotype. The chain is built from TRBV20-1 and TRBJ2-1; 8 bases align to TRBD2. The CDR3 has 13 residues. Germline CDR1 is DFQATT and CDR2 is SNEGSKA (reference sequence). The V segment lost 5 bases and the J segment 6 bases; nucleotides outside the gene matches: 6. CDR3 in amino acids: CSAGAGVGNEQFF. DNA of the CDR3: TGCAGTGCTGGAGCGGGAGTAGGCAATGAGCAGTTCTTC.

This clonotype was seen repeatedly, ten times or more. This chain connects TRBV11-3 to TRBJ1-2; 7 bases align to TRBD1. CDR1 and CDR2 from the germline V gene are SGHNT and YENEEA. The CDR3 is 15 amino acids. V was pared by 2 bases and J by 3 bases, with 6 bases of the junction left unmatched. CDR3 residues: CASSLRGGADYGYTF. Written as DNA, the CDR3 is TGTGCCAGCAGCTTACGAGGGGGCGCCGACTATGGCTACACCTTC.

This clonotype came up many times. This chain uses TRBV6-1 with TRBJ2-3; maybe TRBD2 (6 bases). CDR3 length equals 14 residues. V dropped 7 bases and J dropped 4 bases, with 15 bases sitting between them. Germline V gene sequence: CDR1 MNHNS, CDR2 SASEGT. CDR3 sequence (DNA): TGTGCCAGCACCGAGAGACTAGTTCCAGATACGCAGTATTTT. Encoded protein: CASTERLVPDTQYF.

This clonotype showed up many times. The rearrangement links TRBV6-5 to TRBJ2-3; 8 bases agree with TRBD1. V was pared by 6 bases and J by 3 bases, with 8 bases of the junction left unmatched. The CDR3 contains 15 residues. CDR1 is MNHEY and CDR2 is SVGAGI in the germline V gene. The CDR3 DNA is TGTGCCAGCAGCCCCCGGACAGGGTTAACAGATACGCAGTATTTT. Translating gives CASSPRTGLTDTQYF.

This clonotype was found many times. V usage is TRBV12-3 or TRBV12-4 and J usage is TRBJ2-1; possible D gene TRBD1, 5 bases. The CDR3 has 17 amino acids. The V and J ends lost 6 bases and 2 bases respectively, with 20 bases between them. The CDR3 region is CASSSTDSKVTYNEQFF. CDR3 coding DNA: TGTGCCAGCAGCTCGACCGACAGCAAAGTTACCTACAATGAGCAGTTCTTC.

The gene calls are TRBV10-3 and TRBJ1-1; 8 bases fit TRBD1. J was trimmed by 4 bases and V by 5 bases; bases with no gene match: 9. CDR3 length: 15 residues. Per the germline V gene, CDR1 is ENHRY and CDR2 is SYGVKD. The CDR3 region has the DNA TGTGCCATCAGTAAGGACAGGGTACCGAGCACTGAAGCTTTCTTT. Translation: CAISKDRVPSTEAFF.

This clonotype was seen many times. The chain recombines TRBV27 with TRBJ2-1, with 10 bases matching TRBD2. CDR3 length: 18 amino acids. The trim removed 7 bases at V and 9 bases at J, leaving 21 bases unmatched. Germline V gives CDR1 MNHEY, CDR2 SMNVEV (reference sequence). The CDR3: CASTGVATLLAGVGEQFF. CDR3 nucleotide sequence: TGTGCCAGCACAGGGGTCGCTACCCTGCTAGCGGGAGTGGGTGAGCAGTTCTTC.

V and J are TRBV5-1 and TRBJ2-3; D is undetermined. The length of the CDR3 is 14 residues. Germline V gene lookup returns CDR1 SGHRS and CDR2 YFSETQ. V gave up 2 bases and J gave up 3 bases, with 10 bases separating them. CDR3 amino acids: CASSFHRGTDTQYF. The CDR3 DNA reads as TGCGCCAGCAGCTTCCACAGAGGAACAGATACGCAGTATTTT.